The 31 T cell receptor beta chains below all came from one sample that was sequenced in a study of blood T cell repertoires in COVID-19. Sequencing used immunoSEQ multiplex PCR; TCRdb keeps in-frame clones, though not all of them. The sample has 200,000 to 250,000 clones; 75% to 85% are singletons. The sequenced sample was peripheral blood. These TCRs come from a woman in her 70s with COVID-19, enrolled during active disease.

The chain recombines TRBV6-5 with TRBJ2-1, with D perhaps TRBD1 (5 bases). Germline V lookup: CDR1 MNHEY, CDR2 SVGAGI. V was clipped by 7 bases and J by 1 base, with 14 bases between them. The CDR3 totals 15 residues. The CDR3 is CASKGLSVSYNEQFF. CDR3 nucleotide sequence: TGTGCCAGCAAGGGGCTCAGCGTGTCCTACAATGAGCAGTTCTTC.

This clone showed up just a few times. V usage is TRBV4-1 and J usage is TRBJ1-5; D call uncertain. The germline CDR1 and CDR2 sequences are MGHRA and YSYEKL. Trimming left V 4 bases short and J 1 base short, with 14 bases between. The CDR3 is made up of 16 amino acids. CDR3 sequence: CASSPTLAGSNQPQHF. The CDR3 DNA sequence: TGCGCCAGCAGCCCTACCCTCGCGGGGAGCAATCAGCCCCAGCATTTT.

V gene TRBV9 combines with J gene TRBJ1-1, with TRBD1 identical over 11 bases. CDR1 is SGDLS and CDR2 is YYNGEE in the germline V gene. V lost 7 bases and J lost 8; bases outside the gene matches: 10. This CDR3 is built from 14 residues. This CDR3 is CASGPGQGGSEAFF. CDR3 in DNA: TGTGCCAGCGGACCGGGACAGGGGGGGTCGGAAGCTTTCTTT.

The rearrangement links TRBV2 to TRBJ1-5, with a weak D call TRBD1 (5 bases). The germline V gene encodes CDR1 SNHLY and CDR2 FYNNEI. Deletions cut 5 bases from V and 0 bases from J, with 8 bases between. The CDR3 has 14 residues. The CDR3 reads CASSTGYSNQPQHF. CDR3 nucleotide sequence: TGTGCCAGCAGTACAGGTTATAGCAATCAGCCCCAGCATTTT.

The chain joins TRBV6-1 to TRBJ1-5, with TRBD1 as a possible D gene (5 bases). The CDR3 totals 17 residues. Germline V gene data show CDR1 as MNHNS and CDR2 as SASEGT. The V end lost 4 bases, the J end lost 4 bases, and 20 bases lay between the germline ends. CDR3: CASSGRDLRGGNQPQHF. In DNA form, the CDR3 reads TGTGCCAGCAGTGGGCGGGACCTAAGGGGAGGTAATCAGCCCCAGCATTTT.

The chain employs TRBV27 and TRBJ1-1; D is undetermined. Germline values: CDR1 MNHEY, CDR2 SMNVEV (reference sequence). The CDR3 runs to 13 residues. V was trimmed by 6 bases and J by 3 bases, leaving 11 bases between them. CDR3: CASRGAWDTEAFF. CDR3 DNA sequence: TGTGCCAGCAGGGGCGCTTGGGACACTGAAGCTTTCTTT.

CDR3 nucleotide sequence: TGCGCCAGCAGCCAAGATCTGGACAGGGAATCCTACGAGCAGTACTTC. Protein: CASSQDLDRESYEQYF. The gene calls are TRBV4-1 and TRBJ2-7; 8 nucleotides line up with TRBD1. J gave up 1 base and V 0 bases, and 5 bases lay outside the gene matches. CDR3 size: 16 residues. Germline CDR1 reads MGHRA; CDR2 reads YSYEKL.

The chain has TRBV6-2 or TRBV6-3 and TRBJ2-7; 8 nucleotides align to TRBD2. There are 17 residues in the CDR3. CDR1 and CDR2 (germline): MNHEY, SVGEGT. Germline trimming cut 3 bases from V and 4 bases from J; bases unmatched to any gene: 14. CDR3 in amino acids: CASSYLLRSGGPYEQYF. The CDR3 nucleotides are TGTGCCAGCAGTTATTTACTTAGGTCGGGAGGGCCATACGAGCAGTACTTC.

The rearrangement joins TRBV15 to TRBJ2-7; D uncertain. The CDR3 extends over 17 amino acids. The V and J ends lost 5 bases and 3 bases respectively, with 23 bases between them. Germline assignment: CDR1 LNHNV and CDR2 YYDKDF (reference sequence). CDR3 amino acids: CATSERQVFSVHYEQYF. Written as DNA, the CDR3 is TGTGCCACCAGCGAGAGGCAAGTTTTCAGCGTTCACTACGAGCAGTACTTC.

This clone appeared a few times. This sequence joins TRBV4-2 and TRBJ1-1; possibly TRBD1 for D (6 bases). Trimming took off 6 bases at V and 1 base at J, with 9 bases between the two ends. This CDR3 region has 13 residues. Germline lookup yields CDR1 LGHNA and CDR2 YNFKEQ. CDR3 sequence reads: CASRQGGNTEAFF. The CDR3 nucleotides read TGTGCCAGCAGACAGGGTGGGAACACTGAAGCTTTCTTT.

V usage is TRBV3-1 (or the pseudogene TRBV3-2) and J usage is TRBJ1-2; 9 nucleotides align to TRBD1. The CDR3 is 14 amino acids. Germline V lookup: CDR1 LGHDT, CDR2 YNNKEL (reference sequence). V lost 1 base, J lost 8 bases, and 5 bases stayed unmatched. CDR3 residues: CASSQADRGGGYTF. In DNA form, the CDR3 reads TGTGCCAGCAGCCAAGCCGACAGGGGGGGAGGCTACACCTTC.

CDR3 residues: CAWRGGTRSTEAFF. CDR3 DNA: TGTGCCTGGAGGGGGGGTACCCGAAGCACTGAAGCTTTCTTT. The chain combines TRBV30 with TRBJ1-1, with D maybe TRBD1 (5 bases). Trimming took 3 bases from V and 4 from J, leaving 15 bases between them. The CDR3 totals 14 residues. CDR1 GTSNPN and CDR2 SVGIG come from the germline V gene (reference sequence).

The rearrangement joins TRBV4-2 to TRBJ2-7, with 13 nucleotides matching TRBD2. Germline assignment: CDR1 LGHNA and CDR2 YNFKEQ. Trimming cost V 1 base and J 0 bases; bases outside gene matches: 3. CDR3 length: 17 residues. Here the CDR3 reads CASSQAGLAGPSYEQYF. CDR3 nucleotides: TGTGCCAGCAGCCAAGCGGGACTAGCGGGACCCTCCTACGAGCAGTACTTC.

This chain uses TRBV4-3 with TRBJ2-3; D remains unclear. Trimming pared 4 bases from V and 0 bases from J, leaving 8 bases between. The CDR3 has 14 residues. Germline values: CDR1 LGHNA, CDR2 YSLEER. In DNA form, the CDR3 reads TGCGCCAGCAGCCTATCGCGGAGCACAGATACGCAGTATTTT. Its protein is CASSLSRSTDTQYF.

V and J are TRBV3-1 (or the pseudogene TRBV3-2) and TRBJ1-2; 7 bases map to TRBD1. Per germline, CDR1 LGHDT and CDR2 YNNKEL (reference sequence). The V segment lost 0 bases and the J segment 3 bases; nucleotides outside the gene matches: 4. The CDR3 totals 15 residues. This chain's CDR3 is CASSQEWDSYYGYTF. The CDR3 coding sequence is TGTGCCAGCAGCCAAGAATGGGACAGCTACTATGGCTACACCTTC.

V is TRBV7-6 and J is TRBJ1-6; 10 bases map to TRBD1. Germline loops: CDR1 SGHVS, CDR2 FNYEAQ. This CDR3 is 15 amino acids long. V dropped 2 bases and J dropped 10; count of bases not matched to a gene: 5. CDR3: CASSLFSDRGSPLHF. The DNA of the CDR3 is TGTGCCAGCAGCTTATTCTCGGACAGGGGGTCACCCCTCCACTTT.

This clone was seen more than once but under ten times. This chain joins TRBV5-1 and TRBJ1-2, with 10 bases matching TRBD1. The junction had 12 bases not matched to a gene; V was cut back by 3 bases and J by 7 bases. The CDR3 extends over 16 amino acids. Germline loops: CDR1 SGHRS, CDR2 YFSETQ. The CDR3 coding sequence is TGCGCCAGCAGCTCGCTCCAGGACAGGGGGGTGGTTGGCTACACCTTC. Encoded protein: CASSSLQDRGVVGYTF.

The rearrangement links TRBV6-5 to TRBJ2-1; TRBD2 is a possible D gene (6 bases). In germline, CDR1 is MNHEY, CDR2 SVGAGI. The CDR3 totals 11 residues. The V end was cut by 7 bases, the J end by 10 bases, with 11 bases between. DNA for the CDR3: TGTGCCAGCACTTCTCGGGGGGAGCAGTTCTTC. It yields the protein CASTSRGEQFF.

This clone occurred a few times. This chain joins TRBV9 and TRBJ1-1; TRBD1 might be the D (6 bases). The CDR3 is 13 amino acids. V was pared by 2 bases and J by 8 bases, with 13 bases between. CDR1 is SGDLS, CDR2 YYNGEE, per germline. In DNA form, the CDR3 reads TGTGCCAGCAGCGTCCACACCGACAGGGAAGCTTTCTTT. Amino acid sequence: CASSVHTDREAFF.

The chain links TRBV6-5 to TRBJ1-3; D not resolved. Trimming shortened V by 4 bases and J by 4 bases, and 8 bases separated the two germline ends. CDR1 is MNHEY, CDR2 SVGAGI, per germline. The CDR3 length is 13 residues. CDR3 coding DNA: TGTGCCAGCAGTTTGATTGAGGGAAACACCATATATTTT. Its translation is CASSLIEGNTIYF.

V gene TRBV7-9 combines with J gene TRBJ2-4; D may be TRBD2 (6 bases). This CDR3 region has 13 residues. Trimming left V 8 bases short and J 8 bases short, with 16 bases between. The germline V gene encodes CDR1 SEHNR and CDR2 FQNEAQ (reference sequence). In DNA, the CDR3 is TGTGCCAGCTCTAGGCGGGGCCTCGACATTCAGTACTTC. Translated: CASSRRGLDIQYF.

The V gene is TRBV5-1, the J gene TRBJ2-2, with D unclear. The CDR3 extends over 14 amino acids. V dropped 1 base and J dropped 1 base, with 5 bases sitting between them. Looked up from germline, CDR1 is SGHRS and CDR2 is YFSETQ. This chain's CDR3 is CASSLTGNTGELFF. The CDR3 nucleotides are TGCGCCAGCAGCTTGACGGGGAACACCGGGGAGCTGTTTTTT. Together with reference TRBV5-1 and TRBJ2-2, the CDR3 gives the full variable domain: KAGVTQTPRYLIKTRGQQVTLSCSPISGHRSVSWYQQTPGQGLQFLFEYFSETQRNKGNFPGRFSGRQFSNSRSEMNVSTLELGDSALYLCASSLTGNTGELFFGEGSRLTVL.

In its sample, this clone was seen once. This chain uses TRBV19 with TRBJ1-5, with D tentatively TRBD1 (5 bases). Germline CDR1 and CDR2: LNHDA and SQIVND (reference sequence). The V end was cut by 3 bases, the J end by 2 bases, with 20 bases between. The CDR3 covers 18 residues. CDR3 residues: CASSIRVGGSGGNQPQHF. CDR3 nucleotide sequence: TGTGCCAGTAGTATTCGGGTGGGGGGATCTGGTGGCAATCAGCCCCAGCATTTT.

The chain carries TRBV5-1 and TRBJ2-3; the match to TRBD2 covers 12 bases. Germline CDR1 and CDR2: SGHRS and YFSETQ. The V gene end was trimmed by 6 bases and the J gene end by 6 bases; junction bases not matched to a gene: 11. This CDR3 has 16 residues. CDR3 in DNA: TGCGCCAGCAAACAGCTGGCTAGCGGGAGGGCTGATACGCAGTATTTT. This translates into CASKQLASGRADTQYF.

The chain recombines TRBV10-3 with TRBJ1-2; no definite D call. The V end was cut by 2 bases, the J end by 2 bases, with 12 bases between. The CDR3 loop spans 15 amino acids. Germline lookup yields CDR1 ENHRY and CDR2 SYGVKD. The CDR3 reads CAISERGGSNYGYTF. CDR3 DNA: TGTGCCATCAGTGAGCGGGGTGGATCCAACTATGGCTACACCTTC.

This clone was found once. The chain carries TRBV19 and TRBJ1-3, with D maybe TRBD1 (5 bases). Germline CDR1 LNHDA, CDR2 SQIVND (reference sequence). The CDR3 consists of 13 residues. The V end lost 5 bases, the J end lost 4 bases, and 9 bases lay between the germline ends. The CDR3 sequence is CASSLRQGNTIYF. The CDR3 DNA reads as TGTGCCAGTAGTCTAAGACAGGGAAACACCATATATTTT.

Here the CDR3 DNA reads TGTGCCAGCAGCCAAAAGGGGAACCGGGACAGGGGCTATGGCTACACCTTC. It yields the protein CASSQKGNRDRGYGYTF. This chain uses TRBV3-1 (or the pseudogene TRBV3-2) with TRBJ1-2, with TRBD1 matching over 10 bases. Per germline, CDR1 LGHDT and CDR2 YNNKEL (reference sequence). With V trimmed by 2 bases and J by 4 bases, 10 bases remained unmatched. The CDR3 extends over 17 amino acids.

This clone was seen only once. J is TRBJ1-2 and V is TRBV7-9, with 7 bases lining up with TRBD1. This CDR3 has 13 amino acids. CDR1 is SEHNR, CDR2 FQNEAQ, per germline (reference sequence). The junction had 2 bases not matched to a gene; V was cut back by 5 bases and J by 2 bases. CDR3 region: CASSAGQNYGYTF. Written as DNA, the CDR3 is TGTGCCAGCAGCGCGGGACAGAACTATGGCTACACCTTC.

The chain joins TRBV11-3 to TRBJ1-4, with D maybe TRBD1 (5 bases). This CDR3 has 16 amino acids. Germline V gene lookup returns CDR1 SGHNT and CDR2 YENEEA. V was clipped by 8 bases and J by 0 bases, with 16 bases between them. DNA of the CDR3: TGTGCCAGCTCGCCTGGGGCGATCTCAACTAATGAAAAACTGTTTTTT. Its translation is CASSPGAISTNEKLFF.

The V and J genes are TRBV29-1 and TRBJ1-1, with D unresolved. V was pared by 6 bases and J by 4 bases, with 9 bases between. The CDR3 has 11 residues. Per the germline V gene, CDR1 is SQVTM and CDR2 is ANQGSEA. The CDR3 nucleotides are TGCAGCGTCGGGGATTTCACTGAAGCTTTCTTT. It encodes CSVGDFTEAFF.

This clone appeared a few times. This chain joins TRBV6-1 and TRBJ2-6; D uncertain. V lost 4 bases to trimming and J lost 1 base, with 23 bases between them. The CDR3 sequence is 20 residues long. Germline CDR1 is MNHNS and CDR2 is SASEGT. The CDR3: CASSVRSEYSPLSGANVLTF. Written as DNA, the CDR3 is TGTGCCAGCAGTGTCCGTAGTGAGTACTCACCCCTTTCTGGGGCCAACGTCCTGACTTTC.